This T cell receptor beta chain appears in the sequencing data of a study of cytomegalovirus exposure and HLA in healthy donors. Study at large: Samples from HLA-typed donors yielded approximately 88 million unique TCRs in an early data release. General study results and limits: CMV antigen specificity was confirmed in vitro for a few CMV-associated chains. Later, an analysis found that common viral pathogens appeared to be linked with several of the most significant clusters.

Researchers ran the PCR with 60 Vbeta and 13 Jbeta primers. Clones were read by immunoSEQ multiplex PCR, and TCRdb kept only the in-frame ones, dropping some. Here the sample spans some 200,000 clones, roughly 80% being singletons. This clone has only a few counts. The target antigen is unknown. The junction differs from germline at one of its ends, possibly a read error. The germline V gene encodes CDR1 SEHNR and CDR2 FQNEAQ (reference sequence). The CDR3 extends over 11 amino acids. The rearrangement links TRBV7-9 to TRBJ1-1, with D possibly TRBD1 on 6 matching bases. Material: PBMCs. The sequence came from a man in his fifties in good health and CMV-seronegative. The CDR3 region has the DNA TGTTCCAGCAGCCCGGACAGTGAAGCTTTCTTT. It yields the protein CSSSPDSEAFF. Variable domain in full (rest from reference TRBV7-9 and TRBJ1-1): DTGVSQNPRHKITKRGQNVTFRCDPISEHNRLYWYRQTLGQGPEFLTYFQNEAQLEKSRLLSDRFSAERPKGSFSTLEIQRTEQGDSAMYLCSSSPDSEAFFGQGTRLTVV.